This section outlines one T cell receptor beta chain sequence together with its context. Its recognized antigen is unknown. Base qualities were left out, and no much larger clone turns up one base away. The sample originates from a study of regulatory T cells in long-lasting Graves disease (dated by TCRdb to about 2021). Broadly, across the study: Persistent Graves' disease was defined as persistently positive TSH receptor autoantibodies together with antithyroid drug treatment for over 5 years. Peripheral blood TCR sequencing and RNA sequencing compared persistent Graves' disease patients with newly diagnosed Graves' disease patients. The study was registered as a clinical trial and conducted in China. A total of some 33 samples were covered by TCR sequencing, comprising approximately 13 persistent and around 20 newly diagnosed Graves' disease patients. Antithyroid drugs had been taken for 8.5 to 11 years on average by persistent Graves' disease patients in the clinical cohort. Overall study results and their limits: More public clonotypes were shared among persistent patients (under 3,000) than among newly diagnosed patients (roughly 1,000). Persistent disease showed preferential use of TRBV28, TRBJ1-2 and TRBJ2-5, whereas newly diagnosed disease favored TRBV20-1 and TRBJ2-1. As a limitation, the authors acknowledged that the small sample size may reduce accuracy. The study examined only peripheral blood because the primary lesion, thyroid tissue, could not be accessed. Sequencing and analysis were limited to the TCR beta chain. Lower TCR Shannon entropy and fewer highly expanded clones were observed in persistent Graves' disease patients than in newly diagnosed patients, which suggested clonal expansion.

Per the publication, the time point label means: persistent/refractory GD, antithyroid drugs over 5 years with positive TRAb. RNA was extracted from PBMCs in TRIzol for both TCR sequencing and RNA sequencing. The diagnosis of Graves' disease was made according to American Thyroid Association guidelines. Patients for the study were recruited at an endocrinology department in Xi'an, China. From each patient, around 8.3 milliliters of peripheral blood was collected into an EDTA anticoagulant tube. Ficoll Paque Plus density gradient separation was used to isolate PBMCs, and no additional T cell sorting was done. An Agilent 2100 Bioanalyzer and agarose gel were used to assess RNA quality, and a NanoDrop 2000 was used to measure RNA concentration. The CDR3 spans 14 residues, from the cysteine through the phenylalanine. Just the 42-base CDR3 DNA is kept, in frame starting at base 1. From V the trimming removes 11 bases and from J it removes 6 bases, while the gene matches leave 11 bases of the junction unaccounted for. CDR1 and CDR2, looked up from the germline V gene, are WSHSY and SAAADI.

Library preparation used multiplex PCR. Reads for this sample came from an Illumina HiSeq 4000. To build TCR beta libraries, CDR3 regions were amplified by Arm-PCR using iRepertoire HTBI primers. Gel purification was performed on PCR products prior to sequencing. The original pipeline was this. Across samples, about 63 TRBV and 14 TRBJ segments were identified and used for gene usage analysis of CDR3 amino acid clonotypes. Filtered high-quality paired reads were merged into contigs using COPE and FqMerger. BLAST was used to align contigs to IMGT TRBV, TRBD and TRBJ reference genes, and CDR3 was defined according to IMGT. Clonotypes above 0.1% frequency were classified as highly expanded clones. Shannon entropy was used to measure repertoire diversity, and the Gini coefficient was used to measure V-J evenness. Public clonotypes were defined as clonotypes shared by more than one individual. TCRdb trimmed the raw reads at Q25, called clones with MiXCR and kept productive beta chains. Each CDR3 protein appears once, grouped with its most common genes and DNA. The V and J calls were not made by the authors but by TCRdb's processing. This sample has about 430,000 distinct CDR3 sequences in its table, and 20% to 25% of those were observed once. The biggest ten clones account for approximately 15% of the sample.

In this chain, TRBV10-2 is recombined with TRBJ2-2; the central 8 bases match TRBD2. The TCR was taken from a female donor with Graves disease. Sample: peripheral blood mononuclear cells (PBMCs), taken when the disease was refractory, from a patient treated with antithyroid drugs. DNA sequence: TGCGCCGCTGGAGCGGGAGCAACTCCCGGGGAGCTGTTTTTT. This yields the protein CAAGAGATPGELFF.